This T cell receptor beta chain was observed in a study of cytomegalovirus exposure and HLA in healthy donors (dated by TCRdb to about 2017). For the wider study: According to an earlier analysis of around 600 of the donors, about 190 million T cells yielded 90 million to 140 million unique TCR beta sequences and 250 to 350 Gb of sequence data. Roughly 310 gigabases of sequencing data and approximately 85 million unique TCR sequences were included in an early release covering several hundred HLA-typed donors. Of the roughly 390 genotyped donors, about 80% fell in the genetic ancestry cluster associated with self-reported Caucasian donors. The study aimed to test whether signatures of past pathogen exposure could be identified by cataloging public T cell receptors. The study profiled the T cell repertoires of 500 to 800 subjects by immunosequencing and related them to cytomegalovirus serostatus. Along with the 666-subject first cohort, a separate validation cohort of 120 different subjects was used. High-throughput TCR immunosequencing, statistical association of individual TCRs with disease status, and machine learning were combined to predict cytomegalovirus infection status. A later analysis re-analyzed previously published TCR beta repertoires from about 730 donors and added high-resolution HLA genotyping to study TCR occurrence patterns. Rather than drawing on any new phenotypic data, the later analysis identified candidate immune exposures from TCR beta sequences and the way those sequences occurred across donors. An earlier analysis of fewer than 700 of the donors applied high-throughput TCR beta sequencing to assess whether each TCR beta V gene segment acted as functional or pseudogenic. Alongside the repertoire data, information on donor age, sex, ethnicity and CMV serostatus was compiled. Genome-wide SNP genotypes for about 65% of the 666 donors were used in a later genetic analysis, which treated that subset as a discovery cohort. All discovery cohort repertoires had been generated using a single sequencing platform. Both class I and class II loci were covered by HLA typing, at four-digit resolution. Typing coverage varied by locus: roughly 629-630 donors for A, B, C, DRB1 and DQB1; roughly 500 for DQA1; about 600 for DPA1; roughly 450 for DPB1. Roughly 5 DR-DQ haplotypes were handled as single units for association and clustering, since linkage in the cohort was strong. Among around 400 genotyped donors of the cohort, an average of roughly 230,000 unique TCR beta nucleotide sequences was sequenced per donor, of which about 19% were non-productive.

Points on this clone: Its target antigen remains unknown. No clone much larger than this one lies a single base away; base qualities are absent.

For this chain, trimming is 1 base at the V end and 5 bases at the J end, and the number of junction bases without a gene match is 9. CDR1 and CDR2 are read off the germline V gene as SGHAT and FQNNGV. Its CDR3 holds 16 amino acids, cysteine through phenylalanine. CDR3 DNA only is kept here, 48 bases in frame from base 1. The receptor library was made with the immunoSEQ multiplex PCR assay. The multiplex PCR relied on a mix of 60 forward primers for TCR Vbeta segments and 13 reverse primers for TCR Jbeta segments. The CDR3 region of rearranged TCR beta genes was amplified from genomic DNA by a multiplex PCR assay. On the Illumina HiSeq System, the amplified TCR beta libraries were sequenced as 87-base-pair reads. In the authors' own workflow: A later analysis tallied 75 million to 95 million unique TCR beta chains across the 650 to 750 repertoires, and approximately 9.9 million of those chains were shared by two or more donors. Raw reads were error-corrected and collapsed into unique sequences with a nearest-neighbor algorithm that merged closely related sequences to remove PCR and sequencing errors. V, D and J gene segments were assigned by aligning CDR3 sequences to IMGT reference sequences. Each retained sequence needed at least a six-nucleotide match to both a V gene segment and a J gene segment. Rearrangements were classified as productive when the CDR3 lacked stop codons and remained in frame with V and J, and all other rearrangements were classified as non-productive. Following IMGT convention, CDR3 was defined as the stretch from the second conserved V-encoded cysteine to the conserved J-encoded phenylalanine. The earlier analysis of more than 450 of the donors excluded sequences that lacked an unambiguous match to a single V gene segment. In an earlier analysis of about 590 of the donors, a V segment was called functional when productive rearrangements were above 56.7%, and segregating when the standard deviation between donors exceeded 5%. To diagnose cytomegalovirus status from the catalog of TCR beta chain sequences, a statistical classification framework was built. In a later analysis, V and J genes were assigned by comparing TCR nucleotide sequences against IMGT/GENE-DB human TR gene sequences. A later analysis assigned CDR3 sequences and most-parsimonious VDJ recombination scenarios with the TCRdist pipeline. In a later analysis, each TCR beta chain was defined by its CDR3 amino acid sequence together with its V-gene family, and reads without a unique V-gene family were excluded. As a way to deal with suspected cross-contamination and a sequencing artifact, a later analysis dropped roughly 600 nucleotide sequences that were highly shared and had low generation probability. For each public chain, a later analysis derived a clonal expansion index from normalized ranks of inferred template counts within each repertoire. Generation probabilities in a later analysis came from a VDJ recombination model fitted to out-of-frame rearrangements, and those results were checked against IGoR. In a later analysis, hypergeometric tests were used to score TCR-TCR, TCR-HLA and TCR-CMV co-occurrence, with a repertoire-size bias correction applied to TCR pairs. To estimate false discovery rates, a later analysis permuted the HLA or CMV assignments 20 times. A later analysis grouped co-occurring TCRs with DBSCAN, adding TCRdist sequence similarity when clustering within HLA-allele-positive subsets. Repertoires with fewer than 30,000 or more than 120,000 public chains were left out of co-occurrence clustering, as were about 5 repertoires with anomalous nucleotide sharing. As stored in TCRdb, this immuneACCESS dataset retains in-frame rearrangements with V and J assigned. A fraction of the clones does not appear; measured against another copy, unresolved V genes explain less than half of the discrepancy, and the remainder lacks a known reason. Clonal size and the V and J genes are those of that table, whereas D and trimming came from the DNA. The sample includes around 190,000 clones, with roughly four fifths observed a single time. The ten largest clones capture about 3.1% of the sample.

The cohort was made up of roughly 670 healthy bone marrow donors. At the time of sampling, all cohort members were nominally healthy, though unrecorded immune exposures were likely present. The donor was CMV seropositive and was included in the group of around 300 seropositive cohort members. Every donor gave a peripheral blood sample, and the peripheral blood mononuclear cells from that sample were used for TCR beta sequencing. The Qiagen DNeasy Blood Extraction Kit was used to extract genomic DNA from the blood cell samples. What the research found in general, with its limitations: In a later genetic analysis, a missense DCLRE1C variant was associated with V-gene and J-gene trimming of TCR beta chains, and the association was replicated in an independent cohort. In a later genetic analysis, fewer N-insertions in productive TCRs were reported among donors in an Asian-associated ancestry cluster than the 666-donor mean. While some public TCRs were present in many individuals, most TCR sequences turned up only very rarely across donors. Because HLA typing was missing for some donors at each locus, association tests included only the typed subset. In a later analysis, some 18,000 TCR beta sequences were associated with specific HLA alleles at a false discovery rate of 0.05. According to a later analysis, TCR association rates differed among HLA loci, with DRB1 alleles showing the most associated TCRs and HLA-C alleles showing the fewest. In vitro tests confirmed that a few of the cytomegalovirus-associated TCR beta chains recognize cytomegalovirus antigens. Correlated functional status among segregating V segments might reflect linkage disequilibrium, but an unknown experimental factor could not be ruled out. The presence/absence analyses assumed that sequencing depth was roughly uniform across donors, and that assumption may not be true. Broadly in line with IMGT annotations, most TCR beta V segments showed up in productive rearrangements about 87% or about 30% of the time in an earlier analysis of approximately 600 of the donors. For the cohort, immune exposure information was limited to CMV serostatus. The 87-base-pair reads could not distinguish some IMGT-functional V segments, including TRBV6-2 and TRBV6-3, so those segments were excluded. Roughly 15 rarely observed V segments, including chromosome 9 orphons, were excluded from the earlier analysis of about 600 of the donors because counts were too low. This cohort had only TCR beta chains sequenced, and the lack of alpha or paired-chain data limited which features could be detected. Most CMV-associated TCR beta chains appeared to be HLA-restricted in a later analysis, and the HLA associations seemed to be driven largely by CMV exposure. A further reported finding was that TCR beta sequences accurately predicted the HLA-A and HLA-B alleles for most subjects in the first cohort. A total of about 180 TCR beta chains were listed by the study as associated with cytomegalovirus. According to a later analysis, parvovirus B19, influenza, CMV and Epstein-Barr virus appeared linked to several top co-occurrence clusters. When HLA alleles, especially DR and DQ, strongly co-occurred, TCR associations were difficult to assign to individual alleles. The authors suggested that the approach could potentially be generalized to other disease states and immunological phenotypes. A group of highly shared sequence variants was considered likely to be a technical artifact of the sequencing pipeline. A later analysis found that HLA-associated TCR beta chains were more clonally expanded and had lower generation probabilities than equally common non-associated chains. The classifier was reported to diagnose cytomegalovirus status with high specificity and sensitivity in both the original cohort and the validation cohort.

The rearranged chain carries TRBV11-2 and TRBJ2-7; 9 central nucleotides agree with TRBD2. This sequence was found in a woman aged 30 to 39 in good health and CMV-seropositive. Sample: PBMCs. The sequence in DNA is TGTGCCAGCAGCTTAGTGCTTAGCGGGAGAGGGCACGAGCAGTACTTC. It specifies CASSLVLSGRGHEQYF. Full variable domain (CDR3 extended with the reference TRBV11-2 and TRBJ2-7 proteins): EAGVAQSPRYKIIEKRQSVAFWCNPISGHATLYWYQQILGQGPKLLIQFQNNGVVDDSQLPKDRFSAERLKGVDSTLKIQPAKLEDSAVYLCASSLVLSGRGHEQYFGPGTRLTVT.